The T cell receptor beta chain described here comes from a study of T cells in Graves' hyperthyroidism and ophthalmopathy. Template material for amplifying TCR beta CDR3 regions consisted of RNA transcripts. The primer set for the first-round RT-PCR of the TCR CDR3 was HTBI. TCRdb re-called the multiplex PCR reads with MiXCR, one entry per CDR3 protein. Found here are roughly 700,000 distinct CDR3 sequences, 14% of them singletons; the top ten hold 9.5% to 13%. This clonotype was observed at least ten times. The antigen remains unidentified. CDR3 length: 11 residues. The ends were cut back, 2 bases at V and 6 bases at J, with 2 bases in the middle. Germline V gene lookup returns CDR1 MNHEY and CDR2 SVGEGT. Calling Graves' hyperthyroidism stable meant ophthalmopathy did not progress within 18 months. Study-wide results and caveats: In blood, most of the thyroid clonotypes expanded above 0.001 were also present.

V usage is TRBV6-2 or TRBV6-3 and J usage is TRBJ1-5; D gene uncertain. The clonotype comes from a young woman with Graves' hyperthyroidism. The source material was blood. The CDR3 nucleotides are TGTGCCAGCAGTTACCCTCAGCCCCAGCATTTT. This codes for CASSYPQPQHF.